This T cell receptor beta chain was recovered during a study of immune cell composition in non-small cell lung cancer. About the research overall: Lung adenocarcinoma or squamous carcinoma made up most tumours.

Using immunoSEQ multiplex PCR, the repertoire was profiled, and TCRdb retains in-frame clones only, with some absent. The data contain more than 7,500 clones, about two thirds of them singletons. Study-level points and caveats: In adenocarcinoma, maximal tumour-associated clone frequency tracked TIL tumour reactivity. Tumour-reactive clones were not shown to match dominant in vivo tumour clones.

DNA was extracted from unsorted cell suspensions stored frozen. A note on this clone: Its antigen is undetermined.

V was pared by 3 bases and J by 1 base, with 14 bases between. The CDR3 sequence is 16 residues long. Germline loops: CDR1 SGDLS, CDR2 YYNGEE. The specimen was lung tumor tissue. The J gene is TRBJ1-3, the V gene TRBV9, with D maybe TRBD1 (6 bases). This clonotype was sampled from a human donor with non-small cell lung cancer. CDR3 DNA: TGTGCCAGCAGCGAACAAATAGGACAGTCTGGAAACACCATATATTTT. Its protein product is CASSEQIGQSGNTIYF.